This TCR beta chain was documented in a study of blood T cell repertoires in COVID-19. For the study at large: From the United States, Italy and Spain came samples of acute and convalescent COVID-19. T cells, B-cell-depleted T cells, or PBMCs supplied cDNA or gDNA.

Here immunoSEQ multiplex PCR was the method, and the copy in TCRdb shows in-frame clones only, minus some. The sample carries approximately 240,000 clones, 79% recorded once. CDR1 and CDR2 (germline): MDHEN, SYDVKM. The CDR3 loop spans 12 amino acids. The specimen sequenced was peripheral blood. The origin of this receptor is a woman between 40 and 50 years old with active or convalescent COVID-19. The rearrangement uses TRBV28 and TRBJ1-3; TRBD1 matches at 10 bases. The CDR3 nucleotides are TGTGCAACGACAGGGGGCACGAACACCATATATTTT. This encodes CATTGGTNTIYF.